The rows below give T cell receptor beta chains drawn from one sample of a study of blood T cell repertoires in COVID-19. TCRdb's copy holds only in-frame clones and misses some; the assay was immunoSEQ multiplex PCR. The table records about 240,000 clones, around 87% of them present only once. The source material was PBMCs or T cells enriched from blood (not recorded which). These receptors were obtained from a woman between 40 and 55 years old with acute COVID-19. CDR3s include the opening cysteine and the closing phenylalanine or tryptophan. Each record gives: V gene, D gene, J gene, clone size, CDR3 protein, CDR3 DNA. A D gene is named only where the DNA matches it firmly. Only some rows state a clone size, as once, few, many or a class for expanded clones.

V: TRBV29-1; D: TRBD1; J: TRBJ2-5; size: NA; CDR3: CSVGTGVHETQYF; DNA: TGCAGCGTAGGTACAGGGGTTCACGAGACCCAGTACTTC
V: TRBV2; D: NA; J: TRBJ2-5; size: NA; CDR3: CASSPNRETQYF; DNA: TGTGCCAGCAGCCCTAACAGGGAGACCCAGTACTTC
V: TRBV5-1; D: TRBD1; J: TRBJ1-3; size: NA; CDR3: CASSLDRGLGNTIYF; DNA: TGCGCCAGCAGCTTGGACAGGGGGCTGGGAAACACCATATATTTT
V: TRBV10-1; D: TRBD2; J: TRBJ2-1; size: few; CDR3: CASSEGLAEPSSYNEQFF; DNA: TGCGCCAGCAGTGAGGGACTAGCGGAACCGAGCTCCTACAATGAGCAGTTCTTC
V: TRBV7-6; D: TRBD1; J: TRBJ2-1; size: NA; CDR3: CASRRTGDEQFF; DNA: TGTGCCAGCAGGCGGACAGGGGATGAGCAGTTCTTC
V: TRBV7-2; D: TRBD2; J: TRBJ2-3; size: NA; CDR3: CASSLKREVDTQYF; DNA: TGTGCCAGCAGCCTAAAGCGGGAGGTAGATACGCAGTATTTT
V: TRBV2; D: TRBD1; J: TRBJ2-2; size: NA; CDR3: CASSEQGVIGELFF; DNA: TGTGCCAGCAGTGAACAGGGGGTTATCGGGGAGCTGTTTTTT
V: TRBV5-4; D: TRBD2; J: TRBJ2-7; size: NA; CDR3: CASSRATLAGRRVHLYEQYF; DNA: TGTGCCAGCAGCCGCGCGACCCTAGCGGGGCGGAGGGTACATCTTTACGAGCAGTACTTC
V: TRBV12-3/TRBV12-4; D: NA; J: TRBJ2-7; size: NA; CDR3: CASSPNSYEQYF; DNA: TGTGCCAGCAGCCCCAACTCCTACGAGCAGTACTTC
V: TRBV5-4; D: TRBD1; J: TRBJ2-5; size: NA; CDR3: CASSLIRTGPTQETQYF; DNA: TGTGCCAGCAGCTTAATCAGGACAGGGCCTACCCAAGAGACCCAGTACTTC
V: TRBV7-3; D: TRBD1; J: TRBJ2-3; size: NA; CDR3: CASSRGQGTDTQYF; DNA: TGTGCCAGCAGCCGTGGACAGGGCACAGATACGCAGTATTTT
V: TRBV19; D: NA; J: TRBJ2-2; size: once; CDR3: CASTPLYTGELFF; DNA: TGTGCCAGTACCCCACTGTACACCGGGGAGCTGTTTTTT